This TCR beta chain originates from a study of blood T cell repertoires in COVID-19. In the study overall: T cells, B-cell-depleted T cells, or PBMCs supplied cDNA or gDNA.

After removal of 1 base from V and 2 bases from J, the junction contained 4 bases not matched to a gene. This CDR3 spans 15 amino acids. Germline loops: CDR1 SGHRS, CDR2 YFSETQ. As originally analysed: Estimates of nucleated cell counts were drawn from the amplification of reference gene primers. TCRdb keeps only in-frame clones here, not all; method: immunoSEQ multiplex PCR. The DNA gave D and trimming, while V, J and clone size come from that table. Seen here are more than 150,000 clones, 80% to 85% observed once, and the top ten hold 10% to 15%. Before being deemed recovered, Cohort 3 donors had two negative PCRs, clearance, or symptom resolution.

The origin of this receptor is an older woman who had recovered from COVID-19. The sequenced sample consisted of PBMCs or T cells enriched from blood (not recorded which). The chain couples TRBV5-1 to TRBJ1-1; 8 bases line up with TRBD1. The CDR3 sequence: CASSLRAGGNTEAFF. Written as DNA, the CDR3 is TGCGCCAGCAGCTTGAGGGCAGGGGGCAACACTGAAGCTTTCTTT.